Below, one TCR beta chain is given with its context. These data come from a study of blood T cells in healthy people across ages. The germline V gene encodes CDR1 SQVTM and CDR2 ANQGSEA. This CDR3 comprises 14 residues. Trimming took 4 bases from V and 1 from J, leaving 12 bases between them. Using a J-beta primer mix together with a sample-barcoded 5' primer, a second PCR was run for roughly 6 to 12 cycles. MiXCR, applied by TCRdb to the 5' RACE reads, yields one record per CDR3 protein. The table includes a few hundred thousand distinct CDR3 sequences, roughly 29% detected once. This clonotype was obtained from a woman in her 70s in good health. The sample taken for sequencing was blood. The chain links TRBV29-1 to TRBJ2-3; a weak D match, TRBD1 (5 bases). CDR3 bases: TGCAGCGTTGGCAGGGTTCCTGGCACAGATACGCAGTATTTT. Protein: CSVGRVPGTDTQYF.